Each of the 21 T cell receptor beta chains below was sequenced from the same sample in a study of blood T cells in healthy people across ages. The use of a sample-barcoded 5' primer and a J-beta primer mix characterized a second PCR of 7 to 11 cycles. TCRdb reprocessed the 5' RACE reads via MiXCR and lists one record per CDR3 protein. The sample consists of a few hundred thousand distinct CDR3 sequences, about 26% of them appearing once. This same sample was also part of a study on T cells of mothers and their children.

Sequencing was done on a sample of blood. Every receptor here comes from a boy between 2 and 10 years old in good health.

This clonotype was picked up a small number of times. The chain carries TRBV12-5 and TRBJ2-1; TRBD2 might be the D (6 bases). V was pared by 5 bases and J by 7 bases, with 21 bases between. The germline V gene encodes CDR1 LGHNT and CDR2 FRNRAP. This CDR3 comprises 16 residues. The CDR3 region has the DNA TGTGCTAGTGGTGATCCAGCGGGTGCACCTCGGAATGAGCAGTTCTTC. Translating gives CASGDPAGAPRNEQFF.

The rearrangement uses TRBV29-1 and TRBJ1-2; possibly TRBD1 for D (6 bases). CDR1 SQVTM and CDR2 ANQGSEA come from the germline V gene. The CDR3 is made up of 11 amino acids. Deletions cut 5 bases from V and 7 bases from J, with 11 bases between. In DNA, the CDR3 is TGCAGCGTTTTCGACAGGCGTGGCTACACCTTC. It is translated as CSVFDRRGYTF.

This clonotype was counted between two and nine times. J is TRBJ2-7 and V is TRBV29-1, with 8 bases matching TRBD1. The ends lost 5 bases at V and 3 bases at J; junction bases unmatched: 12. The V gene's germline CDR1 is SQVTM and CDR2 ANQGSEA. The CDR3 covers 15 residues. The CDR3 coding sequence is TGCAGCGTTTCCTACCCAGGGGGCAGCTTCTACGAGCAGTACTTC. Its protein is CSVSYPGGSFYEQYF.

This clonotype was seen more than once but under ten times. This rearrangement joins TRBV7-9 to TRBJ1-4, with D tentatively TRBD1 (6 bases). From germline, CDR1 is SEHNR and CDR2 FQNEAQ (reference sequence). CDR3 length: 15 amino acids. V shed 7 bases and J shed 1 base, with 13 bases lying between them. The CDR3 region has the DNA TGTGCCAGCACCATCTGGGGACAAACTAATGAAAAACTGTTTTTT. It codes for CASTIWGQTNEKLFF.

In this sample, this clonotype turned up a few times. The genes are TRBV27 and TRBJ2-1, with 9 bases lining up with TRBD2. The CDR3 totals 16 residues. J gave up 6 bases and V 0 bases, and 6 bases lay outside the gene matches. CDR1 and CDR2 (germline): MNHEY, SMNVEV (reference sequence). The CDR3: CASSLSKGTSPNEQFF. The CDR3 DNA reads as TGTGCCAGCAGTTTATCCAAGGGGACTAGCCCCAATGAGCAGTTCTTC.

This clonotype was counted between two and nine times. This chain links TRBV6-6 with TRBJ1-2; D remains ambiguous. Germline V gene sequence: CDR1 MNHNY, CDR2 SVGAGI (reference sequence). The V gene lost 2 bases and the J gene lost 3 bases, with 13 bases spanning the gap. The CDR3 runs to 15 residues. CDR3 sequence: CASSYVVSDHYGYTF. CDR3 DNA: TGTGCCAGCAGTTACGTCGTCAGTGACCACTATGGCTACACCTTC.

Many counts were recorded for this clonotype. The V and J genes are TRBV28 and TRBJ2-5; TRBD1 matches 8 bases. With V trimmed by 4 bases and J by 5 bases, 3 bases remained unmatched. The CDR3 runs to 13 residues. Germline V gene lookup returns CDR1 MDHEN and CDR2 SYDVKM. CDR3 residues: CASSSRGRETQYF. CDR3 DNA: TGTGCCAGCAGTTCCAGGGGGCGGGAGACCCAGTACTTC. The entire variable domain, with the rest obtained from reference TRBV28 and TRBJ2-5, is as follows: DVKVTQSSRYLVKRTGEKVFLECVQDMDHENMFWYRQDPGLGLRLIYFSYDVKMKEKGDIPEGYSVSREKKERFSLILESASTNQTSMYLCASSSRGRETQYFGPGTRLLVL.

This clonotype occurred a few times. The V call is TRBV5-1, the J call TRBJ2-2, with no clear D. The V end lost 7 bases, the J end lost 4 bases, and 5 bases lay between the germline ends. Looked up from germline, CDR1 is SGHRS and CDR2 is YFSETQ. There are 11 residues in the CDR3. Here the CDR3 reads CASFSTGELFF. The CDR3 bases are TGCGCCAGCTTCAGCACCGGGGAGCTGTTTTTT.

The rearrangement uses TRBV13 and TRBJ2-1; D gene uncertain. This CDR3 is 16 amino acids long. Germline V lookup: CDR1 PRHDT, CDR2 FYEKMQ (reference sequence). V was cut by 5 bases and J by 5 bases, with 19 bases left in between. The DNA of the CDR3 is TGTGCCAGCAGCCCCCAATTTCAAACCCTCAACAATGAGCAGTTCTTC. Residues: CASSPQFQTLNNEQFF.

The gene calls are TRBV10-3 and TRBJ2-5; perhaps D is TRBD1 or TRBD2 (5 bases each). Trimming shortened V by 0 bases and J by 3 bases, and 14 bases separated the two germline ends. The germline CDR1 and CDR2 sequences are ENHRY and SYGVKD. The CDR3 has 16 amino acids. CDR3 protein: CAISESMPSREETQYF. The CDR3 region has the DNA TGTGCCATCAGTGAGTCGATGCCTAGCAGGGAAGAGACCCAGTACTTC.

V usage is TRBV11-2 and J usage is TRBJ2-3, with a weak D call TRBD2 (6 bases). V shed 3 bases and J shed 0 bases, with 10 bases lying between them. The germline V gene has CDR1 SGHAT and CDR2 FQNNGV. This CDR3 region has 15 residues. CDR3 amino acids: CASSFGGVSTDTQYF. The CDR3 DNA follows: TGTGCCAGCAGCTTTGGCGGGGTGAGCACAGATACGCAGTATTTT.

The V call is TRBV27, the J call TRBJ2-5; D not resolved. The end of the DNA fits TRBJ2-7 better, so the J call may be wrong. This CDR3 has 13 amino acids. From germline, CDR1 is MNHEY and CDR2 SMNVEV (reference sequence). This CDR3 reads CASKPDGSYEQYF. The CDR3 nucleotides read TGTGCCAGCAAACCGGACGGCTCCTACGAGCAGTACTTC.

V and J are TRBV6-5 and TRBJ2-7, with TRBD1 matching over 7 bases. The CDR3 has 16 amino acids. The germline V gene has CDR1 MNHEY and CDR2 SVGAGI. The junction had 11 bases not matched to a gene; V was cut back by 2 bases and J by 4 bases. DNA for the CDR3: TGTGCCAGCAGTTACCGCTGGGACAGTCCTTTTTACGAGCAGTACTTC. It codes for CASSYRWDSPFYEQYF.

In its sample, this clonotype was seen a few times. The chain has TRBV7-9 and TRBJ2-2; TRBD1 matches 9 bases. The germline CDR1 and CDR2 sequences are SEHNR and FQNEAQ (reference sequence). After removal of 4 bases from V and 4 bases from J, the junction contained 4 bases not matched to a gene. The CDR3 runs 15 residues. This chain's CDR3 is CASSWGQGITGELFF. The CDR3 bases are TGTGCCAGCAGCTGGGGACAGGGTATCACCGGGGAGCTGTTTTTT.

V and J are TRBV6-5 and TRBJ1-2; D unclear. The ends were cut back, 8 bases at V and 3 bases at J, with 19 bases in the middle. The V gene's germline CDR1 is MNHEY and CDR2 SVGAGI. The CDR3 loop spans 15 amino acids. The CDR3 sequence is CASGVVAESHYGYTF. CDR3 in DNA: TGTGCCAGCGGGGTTGTAGCGGAGAGTCACTATGGCTACACCTTC.

This chain uses TRBV7-9 with TRBJ1-1, with D perhaps TRBD1 (5 bases). The CDR3 has 11 amino acids. CDR1 SEHNR and CDR2 FQNEAQ come from the germline V gene (reference sequence). V lost 4 bases and J lost 13, with 13 bases in between. CDR3: CASSSAGPGFF. The CDR3 DNA sequence: TGTGCCAGCAGCTCGGCGGGGCCGGGTTTCTTT.

The chain links TRBV27 to TRBJ2-7, with D perhaps matching TRBD1 (6 bases). The V gene's germline CDR1 is MNHEY and CDR2 SMNVEV (reference sequence). The CDR3 sequence is 15 residues long. Trimming stripped 5 bases from V and 0 bases from J, with 14 bases between. CDR3 coding DNA: TGTGCCAGCAGTCCCCAGGGACACCGCTCCTACGAGCAGTACTTC. Its protein product is CASSPQGHRSYEQYF.

The chain employs TRBV20-1 and TRBJ2-1; 9 nucleotides agree with TRBD1. CDR1 and CDR2 from the germline V gene are DFQATT and SNEGSKA (reference sequence). There are 15 residues in the CDR3. The V and J ends lost 0 bases and 4 bases, in that order; junction bases with no gene match: 4. CDR3 in DNA: TGCAGTGCTAGAGACCCGGGACAGGGATACAATGAGCAGTTCTTC. Encoded protein: CSARDPGQGYNEQFF.

The chain employs TRBV12-3 or TRBV12-4 and TRBJ1-4; D might be TRBD1 (5 bases). CDR3 length: 16 amino acids. Between the trimmed V and J ends, which lost 4 bases and 0 bases, there was a span of 12 bases. In DNA, the CDR3 is TGTGCCAGCAGTTCCCGACGGGGGGCAACTAATGAAAAACTGTTTTTT. It yields the protein CASSSRRGATNEKLFF.

The chain employs TRBV29-1 and TRBJ2-5, with 12 bases fitting TRBD2. The J call may not be correct, given that the DNA end is closer to TRBJ2-1. The CDR3 has 13 residues. Germline CDR1 and CDR2: SQVTM and ANQGSEA. This CDR3 reads CSVSTSGGNEQFF. The CDR3 region has the DNA TGCAGCGTTTCGACTAGCGGGGGAAATGAGCAGTTCTTC.

The CDR3 sequence is CASSSVRDRLSGANVLTF. The CDR3 DNA is TGTGCCAGCAGTTCAGTGAGGGACAGGTTGAGTGGGGCCAACGTCCTGACTTTC. The J gene is TRBJ2-6, the V gene TRBV12-3 or TRBV12-4, with TRBD1 matching 8 bases. CDR3 size: 18 residues. V lost 4 bases to trimming and J lost 3 bases; unmatched junction nucleotides: 11.